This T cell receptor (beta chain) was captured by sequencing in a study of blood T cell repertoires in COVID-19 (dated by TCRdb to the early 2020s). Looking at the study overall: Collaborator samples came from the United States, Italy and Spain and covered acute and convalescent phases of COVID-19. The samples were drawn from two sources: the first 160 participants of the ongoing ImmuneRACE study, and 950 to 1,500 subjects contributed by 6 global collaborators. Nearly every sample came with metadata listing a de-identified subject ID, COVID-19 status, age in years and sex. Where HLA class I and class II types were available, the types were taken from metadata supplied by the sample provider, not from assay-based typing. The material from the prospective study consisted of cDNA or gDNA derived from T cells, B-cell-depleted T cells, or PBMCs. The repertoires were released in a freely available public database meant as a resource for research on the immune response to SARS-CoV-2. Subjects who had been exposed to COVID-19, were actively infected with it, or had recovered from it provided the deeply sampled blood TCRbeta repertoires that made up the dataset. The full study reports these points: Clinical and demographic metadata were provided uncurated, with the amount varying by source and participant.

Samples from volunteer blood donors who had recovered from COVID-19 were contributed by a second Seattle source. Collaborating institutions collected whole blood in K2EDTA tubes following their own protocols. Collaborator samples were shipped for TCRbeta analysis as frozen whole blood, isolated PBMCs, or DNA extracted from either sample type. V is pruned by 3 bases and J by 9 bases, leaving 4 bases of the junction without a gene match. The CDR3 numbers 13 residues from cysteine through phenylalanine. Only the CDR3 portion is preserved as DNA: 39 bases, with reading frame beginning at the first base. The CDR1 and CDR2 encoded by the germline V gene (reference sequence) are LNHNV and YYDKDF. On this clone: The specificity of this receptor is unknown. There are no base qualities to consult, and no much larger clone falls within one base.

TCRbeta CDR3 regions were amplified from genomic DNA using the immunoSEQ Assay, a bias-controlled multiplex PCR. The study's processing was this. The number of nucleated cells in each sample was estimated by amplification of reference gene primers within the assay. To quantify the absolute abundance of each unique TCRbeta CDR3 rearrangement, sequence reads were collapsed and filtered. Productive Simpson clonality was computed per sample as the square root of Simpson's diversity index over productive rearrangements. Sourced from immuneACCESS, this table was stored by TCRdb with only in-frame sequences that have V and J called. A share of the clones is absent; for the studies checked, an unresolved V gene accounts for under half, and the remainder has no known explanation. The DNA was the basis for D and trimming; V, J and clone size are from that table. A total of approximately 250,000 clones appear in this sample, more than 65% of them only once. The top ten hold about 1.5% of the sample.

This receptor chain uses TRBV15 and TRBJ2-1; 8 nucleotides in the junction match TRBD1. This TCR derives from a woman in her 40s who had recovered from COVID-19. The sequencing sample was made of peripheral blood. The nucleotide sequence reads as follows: TGTGCCACCAGCAGGGACAGGGAAGGTGAGCAGTTCTTC. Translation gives CATSRDREGEQFF.